Below, one TCR beta chain is given with its context. No antigen is known for it. Averaging about 100 mL, one heparinised blood draw was given by each donor. Using CD45RO/CCR7/CD25/CD127/CD95/CD27, CD4+ naive, central memory, regulatory and stem cell-like memory cells were sorted. This sample stems from a study of beta chain features in type 1 diabetes. Whole-study findings and limits: In type 1 diabetes patients, VDJ junctions had fewer insertions; deletions at these junctions were more frequent. Type 1 diabetes patients had moderately but significantly shorter TCRB CDR3s in all four CD4+ subsets.

Reverse transcription of all isolated RNA meant that expressed TCRB transcripts were sequenced. Clones were sequenced by immunoSEQ multiplex PCR, and TCRdb holds only the in-frame ones, with some missing. Altogether about 360,000 clones are present, over 9.5% being singletons, with the ten largest covering under 0.02%. The source of this sequence is a man aged 18-30 years in good health. Material: naive CD4+ T cells from blood.

Written as DNA, the CDR3 is TGTGCCAGCAGTCCCCTGAGGGGGTCGAACACTGAAGCTTTCTTT. Amino acids: CASSPLRGSNTEAFF. J is TRBJ1-1 and V is TRBV28; a weak D match, TRBD1 (6 bases). The CDR3 length is 15 residues. Germline CDR1 is MDHEN and CDR2 is SYDVKM. V was clipped by 5 bases and J by 1 base, with 14 bases between them.